This T cell receptor (beta chain) was identified during a study of blood T cell repertoires in COVID-19. Across the study: In each case, the material was cDNA or gDNA derived from T cells, B-cell-depleted T cells, or PBMCs.

How the authors handled the data: Reference gene primer amplification yielded estimated nucleated cell counts. Only in-frame clones appear in the TCRdb table, and some are missing; sequencing was by immunoSEQ multiplex PCR. The V and J calls and clone size come from that table; D and trimming were worked out from the DNA. The sample holds 150,000 to 200,000 clones, 70% to 90% seen once. Germline-derived CDR1 and CDR2 are KGHDR and SFDVKD. J lost 4 bases, V lost 5 bases, and 8 bases had no gene match. The CDR3 runs 16 residues. The specimen was peripheral blood. The V call is TRBV24-1, the J call TRBJ2-2, with TRBD2 matching over 8 bases. This sequence originates from a man aged 70 or older with active or convalescent COVID-19. CDR3 sequence (DNA): TGTGCCACCAGTGGAATAGCGGGGTCGCTCACCGGGGAGCTGTTTTTT. Residues: CATSGIAGSLTGELFF.